Presented here are 32 T cell receptor beta chains from one specimen sequenced in a study of blood T cell repertoires in COVID-19. Libraries were prepared by immunoSEQ multiplex PCR; TCRdb keeps only in-frame clonotypes and omits some of them. The sample has under 250,000 clones; about four fifths are singletons. Sequencing was performed on peripheral blood. Every receptor here comes from a man aged 50 to 60 with active or convalescent COVID-19.

This clone was counted a single time. Here the CDR3 reads CASSLVGAGASGNEQFF. In nucleotides, the CDR3 is TGCGCCAGCAGCTTGGTAGGAGCGGGAGCATCGGGCAATGAGCAGTTCTTC. The rearrangement uses TRBV5-1 and TRBJ2-1; TRBD2 aligns across 8 bases. The CDR3 has 17 amino acids. V dropped 0 bases and J dropped 6; count of bases not matched to a gene: 11. Germline V CDR1 and CDR2: SGHRS, YFSETQ.

CDR3 amino acids: CASQRDMNTEAFF. In nucleotides, the CDR3 is TGTGCCAGTCAGCGGGATATGAACACTGAAGCTTTCTTT. The chain couples TRBV6-5 to TRBJ1-1, with no clear D. Trimming cost V 9 bases and J 0 bases, with 11 bases left between them. Germline V lookup: CDR1 MNHEY, CDR2 SVGAGI. The CDR3 covers 13 residues.

The genes are TRBV14 and TRBJ2-1; 8 bases agree with TRBD2. Germline CDR1 SGHDN, CDR2 FVKESK. The CDR3 consists of 20 residues. J was trimmed by 0 bases and V by 4 bases; bases with no gene match: 17. The CDR3 nucleotides read TGTGCCAGCAGCCGAGCCCCGGGAGGGCCAGGTTTGAGCTCCTACAATGAGCAGTTCTTC. Translation: CASSRAPGGPGLSSYNEQFF.

The chain combines TRBV7-8 with TRBJ2-3, with unresolved D. Germline V gives CDR1 SGHVS, CDR2 FQNEAQ. V shed 5 bases and J shed 6 bases, with 9 bases lying between them. This CDR3 region has 12 residues. The CDR3 DNA is TGTGCCAGCAGCCAGTGGCCCGATACGCAGTATTTT. Protein sequence: CASSQWPDTQYF. The full variable domain, with the rest looked up from reference TRBV7-8 and TRBJ2-3, is GAGVSQSPRYKVAKRGQDVALRCDPISGHVSLFWYQQALGQGPEFLTYFQNEAQLDKSGLPSDRFFAERPEGSVSTLKIQRTQQEDSAVYLCASSQWPDTQYFGPGTRLTVL.

The chain uses TRBV5-1 and TRBJ1-1; 8 nucleotides agree with TRBD1. This CDR3 spans 15 amino acids. The germline gives CDR1 SGHRS, CDR2 YFSETQ. Trimming at V came to 2 bases and at J to 5 bases, leaving 8 bases not matched to a gene. CDR3 residues: CASSFSTGAETEAFF. CDR3 bases: TGCGCCAGCAGCTTTTCGACAGGGGCCGAGACTGAAGCTTTCTTT.

Of note for this clone: This CDR3 is also generated by other DNA sequences in the sample. J is TRBJ1-2 and V is TRBV5-1; 9 positions match TRBD1. The germline V gene has CDR1 SGHRS and CDR2 YFSETQ. The CDR3 runs 14 residues. V lost 1 base to trimming and J lost 5 bases; unmatched junction nucleotides: 3. The CDR3 spells CASSLTGGVYGYTF. The CDR3 bases are TGCGCCAGCAGCTTGACAGGGGGCGTTTATGGCTACACCTTC.

The chain uses TRBV24-1 and TRBJ2-5, with 8 nucleotides matching TRBD1. CDR3 length equals 17 residues. V shed 6 bases, J shed 5 bases, and the junction held 16 bases outside the gene matches. From germline, CDR1 is KGHDR and CDR2 SFDVKD. The CDR3 DNA reads TGTGCCACCAGTCCTGGTCGGAGGGCAGGGGGCTCGGAGACCCAGTACTTC. This encodes CATSPGRRAGGSETQYF.

The rearrangement uses TRBV27 and TRBJ2-5, with D perhaps TRBD2 (7 bases). The germline V and J ends were trimmed by 3 bases and 7 bases, with 15 bases remaining between them. The germline V gene encodes CDR1 MNHEY and CDR2 SMNVEV (reference sequence). The length of the CDR3 is 14 residues. CDR3 in amino acids: CASSFRGPSGTQYF. The CDR3 DNA is TGTGCCAGCAGTTTCAGGGGCCCTAGCGGGACCCAGTACTTC.

This clone was detected once. The chain recombines TRBV7-2 with TRBJ2-7; TRBD1 matches 10 bases. The CDR3 is 14 residues long. The V gene's germline CDR1 is SGHTA and CDR2 FQGNSA. V gave up 8 bases and J gave up 6 bases; unmatched junction bases: 10. CDR3 bases: TGTGCCAGCGACACCGGGACAGGGGTTCGCGAGCAGTACTTC. This codes for CASDTGTGVREQYF.

This clone has more than one count but fewer than ten. The gene calls are TRBV5-4 and TRBJ2-5; TRBD1 might be the D (6 bases). The germline gives CDR1 SGHNT, CDR2 YYREEE (reference sequence). This CDR3 comprises 14 residues. V was cut by 3 bases and J by 4 bases, with 13 bases left in between. CDR3 amino acids: CASSSPTGRETQYF. Here the CDR3 DNA reads TGTGCCAGCAGCTCCCCTACAGGGAGAGAGACCCAGTACTTC.

The chain recombines TRBV6-5 with TRBJ2-2, with unresolved D. This CDR3 is built from 15 residues. The V end lost 3 bases, the J end lost 4 bases, and 12 bases lay between the germline ends. Germline V gives CDR1 MNHEY, CDR2 SVGAGI. The CDR3 sequence: CASSYTVSGTGELFF. In DNA form, the CDR3 reads TGTGCCAGCAGTTATACGGTGTCAGGCACCGGGGAGCTGTTTTTT.

The chain couples TRBV24-1 to TRBJ2-1, with D possibly being TRBD2 (6 bases). This CDR3 spans 15 amino acids. The germline gives CDR1 KGHDR, CDR2 SFDVKD. Trimming pared 5 bases from V and 5 bases from J, leaving 15 bases between. This CDR3 reads CATSGIRRANNEQFF. The CDR3 region has the DNA TGTGCCACCAGTGGCATCAGGAGGGCGAACAATGAGCAGTTCTTC.

This chain connects TRBV7-2 to TRBJ2-3; D uncertain. The V gene's germline CDR1 is SGHTA and CDR2 FQGNSA. The CDR3 has 16 amino acids. Trimming took off 5 bases at V and 4 bases at J, with 19 bases between the two ends. The CDR3 reads CASSPATAGEPDTQYF. For the CDR3, the DNA is TGTGCCAGCAGCCCCGCTACAGCCGGTGAGCCAGATACGCAGTATTTT.

The chain recombines TRBV11-2 with TRBJ2-7; 11 bases fit TRBD2. J lost 1 base, V lost 3 bases, and 5 bases had no gene match. This CDR3 comprises 16 residues. In germline, CDR1 is SGHAT, CDR2 FQNNGV. CDR3 sequence reads: CASSFIGTSGSYEQYF. In nucleotides, the CDR3 is TGTGCCAGCAGCTTCATCGGGACTAGCGGTTCCTACGAGCAGTACTTC.

The V call is TRBV25-1, the J call TRBJ2-3, with TRBD2 matching 8 bases. This CDR3 has 14 amino acids. With V trimmed by 5 bases and J by 4 bases, 5 bases remained unmatched. Germline V gives CDR1 MGHDK, CDR2 SYGVNS. The CDR3 region is CASSRAGEPDTQYF. The CDR3 DNA reads TGTGCCAGCAGTCGAGCGGGGGAACCAGATACGCAGTATTTT.

The chain has TRBV20-1 and TRBJ2-1; D may be TRBD2 (5 bases). The CDR3 sequence is 14 residues long. Trimming pared 3 bases from V and 1 base from J, leaving 10 bases between. Germline CDR1 is DFQATT and CDR2 is SNEGSKA (reference sequence). DNA of the CDR3: TGCAGTGCTAGTGAGGGAGCGTCCTACAATGAGCAGTTCTTC. It codes for CSASEGASYNEQFF.

The table lists this clone with a few counts. The chain carries TRBV27 and TRBJ2-3; the match to TRBD2 covers 12 bases. From germline, CDR1 is MNHEY and CDR2 SMNVEV (reference sequence). CDR3 length: 15 residues. The junction had 6 bases not matched to a gene; V was cut back by 6 bases and J by 5 bases. The CDR3 here is CASRLAGGQGDTQYF. CDR3 in DNA: TGTGCCAGCAGGCTAGCGGGAGGGCAGGGAGATACGCAGTATTTT.

This chain connects TRBV5-4 to TRBJ1-2; D ambiguous. The germline gives CDR1 SGHNT, CDR2 YYREEE (reference sequence). This CDR3 spans 15 amino acids. With 0 bases removed from V and 0 bases from J, the gap between germline ends came to 9 bases. For the CDR3, the DNA is TGTGCCAGCAGCTTGGTTCCAGGAACTAACTATGGCTACACCTTC. Amino acids: CASSLVPGTNYGYTF.

In this sample, this clone turned up a few times. The CDR3 bases are TGTGCCAGCAGTGTAGGGACAACTGGAGGCAATCAGCCCCAGCATTTT. This codes for CASSVGTTGGNQPQHF. The J gene is TRBJ1-5, the V gene TRBV2; tentatively, D is TRBD1 (6 bases). CDR1 is SNHLY, CDR2 FYNNEI, per germline. This CDR3 is built from 16 residues. Trimming left V 4 bases short and J 2 bases short, with 15 bases between.

This clone has more than one count but fewer than ten. The chain employs TRBV7-8 and TRBJ2-7, with D tentatively TRBD1 (6 bases). CDR3 length: 17 residues. The V gene lost 0 bases and the J gene lost 4 bases, with 19 bases spanning the gap. Germline V gene data show CDR1 as SGHVS and CDR2 as FQNEAQ. The CDR3 DNA reads as TGTGCCAGCAGCTTAGCACTGCAACAGGGCGGCCCATACGAGCAGTACTTC. Protein sequence: CASSLALQQGGPYEQYF.

The genes are TRBV19 and TRBJ1-5, with TRBD1 matching over 9 bases. The CDR3 has 16 amino acids. The V segment lost 3 bases and the J segment 6 bases; nucleotides outside the gene matches: 9. Germline CDR1 and CDR2: LNHDA and SQIVND (reference sequence). The CDR3 sequence is CASSIKGQGGFQPQHF. CDR3 sequence (DNA): TGTGCCAGTAGTATTAAGGGACAGGGAGGTTTTCAGCCCCAGCATTTT.

The CDR3 protein is CAWSPLGVGTGNSYEQYF. The CDR3 bases are TGTGCCTGGAGCCCCCTTGGGGTAGGGACAGGAAATTCCTACGAGCAGTACTTC. The chain links TRBV30 to TRBJ2-7, with 8 positions matching TRBD1. The CDR3 runs to 18 residues. Trimming removed 3 bases from V and 1 base from J; junction bases left unmatched: 17. Germline assignment: CDR1 GTSNPN and CDR2 SVGIG (reference sequence).

The CDR3 DNA is TGTGCCAGTAGTGGAGAGACGGTGAACACTGAAGCTTTCTTT. Translated, it gives CASSGETVNTEAFF. The chain employs TRBV19 and TRBJ1-1; D uncertain. Trimming pared 5 bases from V and 0 bases from J, leaving 10 bases between. Germline-derived CDR1 and CDR2 are LNHDA and SQIVND (reference sequence). The CDR3 contains 14 residues.

The chain uses TRBV10-3 and TRBJ2-1, with 12 nucleotides matching TRBD2. The CDR3 length is 15 residues. V lost 3 bases to trimming and J lost 4 bases; unmatched junction nucleotides: 1. Germline values: CDR1 ENHRY, CDR2 SYGVKD. The CDR3 region has the DNA TGTGCCATCAGTGATACTAGCGGGGGGTACAATGAGCAGTTCTTC. Translating gives CAISDTSGGYNEQFF.

This chain links TRBV5-1 with TRBJ1-3; 9 nucleotides match TRBD1. Looked up from germline, CDR1 is SGHRS and CDR2 is YFSETQ. The CDR3 loop spans 15 amino acids. J was trimmed by 2 bases and V by 0 bases; bases with no gene match: 0. This chain's CDR3 is CASSLGQGAGNTIYF. The CDR3 coding sequence is TGCGCCAGCAGCTTGGGACAGGGGGCTGGAAACACCATATATTTT.

Only one count was recorded for this clone. CDR3 DNA: TGTGCCAGCAGTTTTGAGGGCGGTCAAGAGACCCAGTACTTC. Its protein is CASSFEGGQETQYF. The chain links TRBV27 to TRBJ2-5; D possibly corresponds to TRBD2 (5 bases). Germline lookup yields CDR1 MNHEY and CDR2 SMNVEV (reference sequence). This CDR3 has 14 residues. V lost 3 bases, J lost 2 bases, and 10 bases lay in between.

This rearrangement joins TRBV19 to TRBJ1-2; 7 positions agree with TRBD1. V dropped 7 bases and J dropped 0; count of bases not matched to a gene: 5. Germline CDR1 reads LNHDA; CDR2 reads SQIVND (reference sequence). The CDR3 is made up of 14 amino acids. In nucleotides, the CDR3 is TGTGCCAGTACCACAGGGGAAGCTAACTATGGCTACACCTTC. It specifies CASTTGEANYGYTF.

There are a few counts of this clone. This chain joins TRBV14 and TRBJ2-5; a weak D match, TRBD1 (6 bases). CDR1 is SGHDN and CDR2 is FVKESK in the germline V gene. Deletions cut 5 bases from V and 2 bases from J, with 12 bases between. The CDR3 is 14 amino acids. CDR3 region: CASSFSRGQETQYF. In DNA form, the CDR3 reads TGTGCCAGCAGCTTCTCGAGGGGGCAAGAGACCCAGTACTTC.

This clone is a singleton in its sample. Mismatch with germline at one junction end may stem from a read error. The J gene is TRBJ1-4, the V gene TRBV7-7; D possibly corresponds to TRBD1 (6 bases). The CDR3 covers 13 residues. Germline V gene lookup returns CDR1 SSHAT and CDR2 FNYEAQ (reference sequence). The CDR3 protein is CASSTYQGEKLFF. The CDR3 region has the DNA TGTGCTAGCAGCACCTATCAGGGGGAAAAACTGTTTTTT.

The chain recombines TRBV6-5 with TRBJ2-3, with 7 bases lining up with TRBD1. Trimming removed 5 bases from V and 2 bases from J; junction bases left unmatched: 4. The CDR3 runs to 14 residues. CDR1 is MNHEY and CDR2 is SVGAGI in the germline V gene. CDR3 protein: CASSRDSLTDTQYF. CDR3 sequence (DNA): TGTGCCAGCAGTCGGGACAGCCTCACAGATACGCAGTATTTT.

The V and J genes are TRBV19 and TRBJ1-1, with 7 bases identical to TRBD1. In germline, CDR1 is LNHDA, CDR2 SQIVND (reference sequence). Unmatched junction bases numbered 3, after V lost 3 bases and J lost 5 bases. The CDR3 contains 13 residues. CDR3 nucleotide sequence: TGTGCCAGTAGTATCTCCAGGGGGACTGAAGCTTTCTTT. Its translation: CASSISRGTEAFF.

The chain employs TRBV6-5 and TRBJ2-3; no clear D. Trimming removed 7 bases from V and 1 base from J, with 9 bases in between. The germline CDR1 and CDR2 sequences are MNHEY and SVGAGI. This CDR3 has 13 residues. CDR3 sequence (DNA): TGTGCCAGCACGGTCAGGCGCACAGATACGCAGTATTTT. It specifies CASTVRRTDTQYF.